This entry lists 15 T cell receptor beta chains sequenced from one sample in a study of technical replicates of blood from several donors. Clones were read by immunoSEQ multiplex PCR, and TCRdb kept only the in-frame ones, dropping some. The data show fewer than 95,000 clones, around 94% seen once. Input material: T cells isolated from PBMCs. The receptors shown here come from a human donor in good health.

The gene calls are TRBV6-5 and TRBJ2-2; D is perhaps TRBD2 (6 bases). V was cut by 6 bases and J by 5 bases, with 16 bases left in between. CDR3 length: 15 amino acids. CDR1 is MNHEY and CDR2 is SVGAGI in the germline V gene. CDR3 sequence: CASSPGTALTGELFF. CDR3 nucleotides: TGTGCCAGCAGCCCTGGGACTGCGTTAACCGGGGAGCTGTTTTTT.

This clone showed up just a few times. The chain couples TRBV30 to TRBJ1-5; D is perhaps TRBD1 (5 bases). Germline-derived CDR1 and CDR2 are GTSNPN and SVGIG (reference sequence). CDR3 length: 15 amino acids. V was trimmed by 3 bases and J by 0 bases, leaving 12 bases between them. The DNA for the CDR3 is TGTGCCTGGAGCGGCCCCGACAGTAGCAATCAGCCCCAGCATTTT. Its translation: CAWSGPDSSNQPQHF.

This chain links TRBV11-3 with TRBJ1-1; the D gene is possibly TRBD1 (6 bases). CDR1 is SGHNT, CDR2 YENEEA, per germline. This CDR3 is 13 amino acids long. V lost 6 bases, J lost 4 bases, and 12 bases lay in between. The CDR3 sequence is CASSMSGATEAFF. CDR3 sequence (DNA): TGTGCCAGCAGTATGTCAGGGGCCACTGAAGCTTTCTTT.

CDR3 nucleotides: TGTGCCAGCAGCTTAGCCCCTAGCGGGAGTGGAAGAAACATTCAGTACTTC. Translation gives CASSLAPSGSGRNIQYF. The chain is built from TRBV7-2 and TRBJ2-4; 10 bases match TRBD2. This CDR3 is built from 17 residues. With V trimmed by 0 bases and J by 6 bases, 8 bases remained unmatched. CDR1 SGHTA and CDR2 FQGNSA come from the germline V gene.

This clone was detected only a few times. This chain joins TRBV15 and TRBJ1-1, with D hard to call. V was shortened by 5 bases and J by 0 bases, with 7 bases between the two germline ends. The length of the CDR3 is 13 residues. The germline V gene has CDR1 LNHNV and CDR2 YYDKDF (reference sequence). CDR3 protein: CATSRLVNTEAFF. In DNA, the CDR3 is TGTGCCACCAGCCGGTTGGTGAACACTGAAGCTTTCTTT.

The chain links TRBV6-1 to TRBJ2-7, with D perhaps TRBD2 (6 bases). Germline V CDR1 and CDR2: MNHNS, SASEGT. V was cut by 3 bases and J by 3 bases, with 12 bases left in between. The CDR3 sequence is 14 residues long. The CDR3 region has the DNA TGTGCCAGCAGTGAGTGGGGACTGCACTACGAGCAGTACTTC. This encodes CASSEWGLHYEQYF.

A word on this clone: The germline gene is not matched at one end of the junction; a read error may be the cause. The chain links TRBV6-1 to TRBJ1-4; D gene unclear. CDR1 and CDR2 (germline): MNHNS, SASEGT. The CDR3 runs to 13 residues. CDR3 residues: CAGRLATNEKLFF. The CDR3, as DNA: TGTGCCGGCAGACTTGCAACTAATGAAAAACTGTTTTTT.

V gene TRBV11-2 combines with J gene TRBJ2-6; 12 bases match TRBD2. The trim removed 4 bases at V and 2 bases at J, leaving 6 bases unmatched. This CDR3 contains 18 residues. The germline CDR1 and CDR2 sequences are SGHAT and FQNNGV. CDR3 nucleotides: TGTGCCAGCAGCTGGCAGACTAGCGGGAGAGCTGGGGCCAACGTCCTGACTTTC. This gives the protein CASSWQTSGRAGANVLTF. Complete variable domain (other parts from reference TRBV11-2 and TRBJ2-6): EAGVAQSPRYKIIEKRQSVAFWCNPISGHATLYWYQQILGQGPKLLIQFQNNGVVDDSQLPKDRFSAERLKGVDSTLKIQPAKLEDSAVYLCASSWQTSGRAGANVLTFGAGSRLTVL.

The V and J genes are TRBV4-2 and TRBJ2-3, with 8 bases that match TRBD2. Germline V lookup: CDR1 LGHNA, CDR2 YNFKEQ. The CDR3 has 18 residues. Trimming cost V 0 bases and J 1 base; bases outside gene matches: 9. The CDR3 here is CASSQDWTGGPGTDTQYF. The CDR3 nucleotides are TGTGCCAGCAGCCAAGACTGGACGGGGGGGCCTGGCACAGATACGCAGTATTTT.

This clone appeared once. The gene calls are TRBV2 and TRBJ1-5; tentative D call: TRBD1 (6 bases). This CDR3 contains 14 residues. Germline CDR1 SNHLY, CDR2 FYNNEI. The ends were cut back, 6 bases at V and 5 bases at J, with 14 bases in the middle. The CDR3 is CASRGLQGDQPQHF. The CDR3 DNA reads as TGTGCCAGCAGGGGATTACAGGGCGATCAGCCCCAGCATTTT.

The V and J genes are TRBV10-3 and TRBJ2-2; unclear D gene. Trimming removed 3 bases from V and 1 base from J, with 9 bases in between. There are 15 residues in the CDR3. CDR1 and CDR2 (germline): ENHRY, SYGVKD. The chain's CDR3 is CAISDETMNTGELFF. The DNA of the CDR3 is TGTGCCATCAGTGATGAGACAATGAACACCGGGGAGCTGTTTTTT.

The chain employs TRBV7-8 and TRBJ1-4; D is possibly TRBD1 (6 bases). The CDR3 consists of 15 residues. The germline V and J ends were trimmed by 5 bases and 6 bases, with 16 bases remaining between them. CDR1 is SGHVS, CDR2 FQNEAQ, per germline. DNA for the CDR3: TGTGCCAGCAGCCCGGAACGGACAGAATATGAAAAACTGTTTTTT. This translates into CASSPERTEYEKLFF.

The chain joins TRBV28 to TRBJ2-7; the match to TRBD1 covers 9 bases. After removal of 5 bases from V and 2 bases from J, the junction contained 10 bases not matched to a gene. Germline assignment: CDR1 MDHEN and CDR2 SYDVKM. CDR3 length: 16 residues. The CDR3 DNA is TGTGCCAGCAGTATAACAGGGGGCGGTGGTCCCTACGAGCAGTACTTC. Its translation: CASSITGGGGPYEQYF.

The chain employs TRBV5-6 and TRBJ2-5, with no clear D. Trimming took off 4 bases at V and 5 bases at J, with 18 bases between the two ends. The CDR3 extends over 15 amino acids. The germline V gene encodes CDR1 SGHDT and CDR2 YYEEEE. The CDR3, as DNA: TGTGCCAGCAGCCCCGGAAGTTGGAGCTCGGAGACCCAGTACTTC. Protein product: CASSPGSWSSETQYF.

This chain uses TRBV6-1 with TRBJ1-2; D not resolved. The CDR3 sequence is 13 residues long. Trimming cost V 4 bases and J 3 bases, with 9 bases left between them. Germline V gives CDR1 MNHNS, CDR2 SASEGT. For the CDR3, the DNA is TGTGCCAGCAGTGCTTTCGACTACTATGGCTACACCTTC. Translation: CASSAFDYYGYTF.